This T cell receptor (beta chain) originates from a study of CD8+CD57+ T cells in acquired aplastic anemia (dated by TCRdb to the late 2010s). Study-level background: On average, sorted CD4+ and CD8+ cells yielded about 3 ug of extracted DNA, with a range of about 0.19 to 30 ug. CD8+CD57+ expansion was defined as a frequency above the mean frequency observed in healthy subjects. Overall results and qualifications from the work: Patients and healthy controls showed no significant difference in CD8+ Simpson's diversity (P=0.060). Around 28 CD8+ CDR3 sequences were found to be shared between patients and controls, but these sequences appeared to be highly expressed in patients and within the immunodominant clones of the patients.

To note about this clonotype: Its antigen is still unknown. One base away there is no much larger clone; base qualities are not given.

Genomic DNA served as template for TCR beta VDJ combination and CDR3 sequence profiling. TCR repertoire sequencing was run on an Illumina HiSeq 2000. The authors' analysis ran thus. Repertoire assessment relied on Simpson's diversity index, CDR3 size and DJ length profiles, and TRBV/TRBJ rearrangement plots. The most abundant DNA sequence in the deep sequencing data was taken as the immunodominant clone. CDR3 amino acid sequences were screened for sharing across subjects and were compared with published repertoires and the VDJdb database. TCRdb reprocessing: public reads trimmed at Q25 with fastp, clones called with MiXCR, in-frame beta chains kept. Rows with a matching CDR3 protein are joined into one entry that keeps the most common DNA and genes. TCRdb, rather than the study authors, made the V and J calls. The sample table lists fewer than 200,000 distinct CDR3 sequences, less than 60% of them with a count of one. The top ten clonotypes cover under 2% of the sample.

Expansion of CD8+CD57+ cells had been shown by flow cytometry in the patients chosen for sequencing. All patients had severe acquired aplastic anemia diagnosed by International Study of Aplastic Anemia and Agranulocytosis and Camitta criteria. Patients had received no therapy at the time of blood sampling. In this study, sorted CD4+ and CD8+ T cells from the blood of healthy subjects and of severe aplastic anemia patients had their TCR repertoires deep-sequenced. In the USA, patient enrollment took place under clinicaltrials.gov protocols 00001620, 01623167, 00001397, 00071045, 00081523 and 00961064. Ficoll-Paque density gradient centrifugation was used to isolate peripheral blood mononuclear cells. Before DNA extraction, CD4+ and CD8+ T cells were sorted by FACS or by magnetic beads. V is cut by 3 bases and J by 1 base, and the space between the germline ends is 18 bases. Via the germline V gene, CDR1 is ENHRY and CDR2 SYGVKD. The CDR3 spans 17 residues, from the cysteine through the phenylalanine. The entry retains the CDR3 DNA only, 51 bases that are in frame from base 1.

The specimen sequenced was sorted CD4+, CD8+, or CD8+CD57+ T cells (not recorded which) from PBMCs. The sequence is built from TRBV10-3 and TRBJ1-2; the D gene is perhaps TRBD1, on 5 matching bases. This receptor was identified in a human donor with aplastic anemia. The CDR3 protein: CAISDSKRDGGNYGYTF. In nucleotides, the sequence is TGTGCCATCAGTGATTCGAAGCGGGACGGTGGTAACTATGGCTACACCTTC.